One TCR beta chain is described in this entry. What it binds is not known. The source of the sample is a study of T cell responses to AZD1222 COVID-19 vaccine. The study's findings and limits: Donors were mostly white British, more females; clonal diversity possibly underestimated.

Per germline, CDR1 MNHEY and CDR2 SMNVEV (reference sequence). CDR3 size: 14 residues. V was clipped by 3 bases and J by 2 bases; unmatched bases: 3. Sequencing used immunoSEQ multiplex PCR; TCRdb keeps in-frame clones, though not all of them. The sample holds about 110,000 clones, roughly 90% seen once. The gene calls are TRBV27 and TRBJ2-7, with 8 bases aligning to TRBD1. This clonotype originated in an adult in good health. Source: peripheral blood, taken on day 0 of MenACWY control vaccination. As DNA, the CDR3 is TGTGCCAGCAGTTTTGACAGGGGAGCCTACGAGCAGTACTTC. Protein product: CASSFDRGAYEQYF.